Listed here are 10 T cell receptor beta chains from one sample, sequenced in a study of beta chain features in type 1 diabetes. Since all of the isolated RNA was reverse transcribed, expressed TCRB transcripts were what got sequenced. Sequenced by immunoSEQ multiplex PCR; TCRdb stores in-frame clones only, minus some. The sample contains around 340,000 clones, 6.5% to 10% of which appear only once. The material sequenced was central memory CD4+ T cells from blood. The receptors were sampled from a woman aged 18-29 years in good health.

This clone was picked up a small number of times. The CDR3 region has the DNA TGTGCCAGCAAGAGACAGGGGGACGAGCAGTACTTC. This codes for CASKRQGDEQYF. The chain carries TRBV2 and TRBJ2-7; TRBD1 aligns across 9 bases. V trimming: 7 bases; J trimming: 5 bases; junction bases outside the gene matches: 3. The CDR3 totals 12 residues. Per germline, CDR1 SNHLY and CDR2 FYNNEI. Full variable domain (remainder filled in from reference TRBV2 and TRBJ2-7): EPEVTQTPSHQVTQMGQEVILRCVPISNHLYFYWYRQILGQKVEFLVSFYNNEISEKSEIFDDQFSVERPDGSNFTLKIRSTKLEDSAMYFCASKRQGDEQYFGPGTRLTVT.

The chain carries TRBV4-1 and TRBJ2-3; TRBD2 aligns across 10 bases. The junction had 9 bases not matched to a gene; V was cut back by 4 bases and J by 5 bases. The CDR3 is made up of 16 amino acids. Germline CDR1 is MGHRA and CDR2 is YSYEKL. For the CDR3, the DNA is TGCGCCAGCAGCCGGACTCTAGCGGGAGTAGTAGATACGCAGTATTTT. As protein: CASSRTLAGVVDTQYF.

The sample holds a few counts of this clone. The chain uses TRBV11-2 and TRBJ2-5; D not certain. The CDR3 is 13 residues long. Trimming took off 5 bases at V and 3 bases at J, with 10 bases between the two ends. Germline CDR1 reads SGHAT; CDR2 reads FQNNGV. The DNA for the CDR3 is TGTGCCAGCAGCCTGTTTTTGGAAGAGACCCAGTACTTC. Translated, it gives CASSLFLEETQYF.

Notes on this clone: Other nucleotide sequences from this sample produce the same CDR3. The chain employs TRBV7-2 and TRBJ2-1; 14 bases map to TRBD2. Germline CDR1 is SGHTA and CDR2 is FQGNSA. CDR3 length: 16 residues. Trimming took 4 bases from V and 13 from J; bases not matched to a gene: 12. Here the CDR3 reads CASSSYPGLAGENQFF. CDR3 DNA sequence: TGTGCCAGCAGCTCATACCCGGGACTAGCGGGAGAAAATCAGTTCTTC. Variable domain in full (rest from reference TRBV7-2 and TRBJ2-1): GAGVSQSPSNKVTEKGKDVELRCDPISGHTALYWYRQSLGQGLEFLIYFQGNSAPDKSGLPSDRFSAERTGGSVSTLTIQRTQQEDSAVYLCASSSYPGLAGENQFFGPGTRLTVL.

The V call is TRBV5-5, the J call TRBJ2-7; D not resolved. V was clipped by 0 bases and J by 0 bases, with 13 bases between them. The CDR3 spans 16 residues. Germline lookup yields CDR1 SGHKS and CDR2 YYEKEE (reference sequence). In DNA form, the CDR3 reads TGTGCCAGCAGCTTGGTAGGGCAGGAGAGCTCCTACGAGCAGTACTTC. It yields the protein CASSLVGQESSYEQYF.

The CDR3 bases are TGTGCCAGCAGAAATCCGGGACACGAGCAAGAGACCCAGTACTTC. It yields the protein CASRNPGHEQETQYF. V and J are TRBV28 and TRBJ2-5; weak D call: TRBD1 (6 bases). V lost 6 bases to trimming and J lost 2 bases, with 16 bases between them. The CDR3 is 15 amino acids. The V gene's germline CDR1 is MDHEN and CDR2 SYDVKM.

The CDR3: CATSRDPQYEQYF. The CDR3 region has the DNA TGTGCCACCAGCAGAGATCCCCAGTACGAGCAGTACTTC. The rearrangement joins TRBV15 to TRBJ2-7, with D unclear. The ends were cut back, 0 bases at V and 4 bases at J, with 7 bases in the middle. The CDR3 length is 13 residues. Germline V gene sequence: CDR1 LNHNV, CDR2 YYDKDF (reference sequence).

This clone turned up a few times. The CDR3 region is CASSRGGTGSSYEQYF. The CDR3 DNA follows: TGTGCCAGCAGCCGCGGGGGGACGGGTAGCTCCTACGAGCAGTACTTC. This chain uses TRBV11-2 with TRBJ2-7; 8 nucleotides agree with TRBD2. The V gene's germline CDR1 is SGHAT and CDR2 FQNNGV. Trimming took 5 bases from V and 0 from J; bases not matched to a gene: 9. The length of the CDR3 is 16 residues.

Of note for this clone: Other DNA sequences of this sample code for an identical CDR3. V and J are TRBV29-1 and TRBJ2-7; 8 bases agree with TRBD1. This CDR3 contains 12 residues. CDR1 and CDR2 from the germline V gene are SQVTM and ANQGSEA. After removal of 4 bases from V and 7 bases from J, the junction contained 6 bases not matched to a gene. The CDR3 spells CSVGGQGKEQYF. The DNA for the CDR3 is TGCAGCGTTGGCGGACAGGGAAAAGAGCAGTACTTC.

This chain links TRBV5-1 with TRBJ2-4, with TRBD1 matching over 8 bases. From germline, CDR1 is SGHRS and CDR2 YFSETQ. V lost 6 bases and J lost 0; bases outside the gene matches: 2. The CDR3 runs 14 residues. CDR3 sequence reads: CASTQGGAKNIQYF. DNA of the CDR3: TGCGCCAGCACACAGGGGGGAGCCAAAAACATTCAGTACTTC.